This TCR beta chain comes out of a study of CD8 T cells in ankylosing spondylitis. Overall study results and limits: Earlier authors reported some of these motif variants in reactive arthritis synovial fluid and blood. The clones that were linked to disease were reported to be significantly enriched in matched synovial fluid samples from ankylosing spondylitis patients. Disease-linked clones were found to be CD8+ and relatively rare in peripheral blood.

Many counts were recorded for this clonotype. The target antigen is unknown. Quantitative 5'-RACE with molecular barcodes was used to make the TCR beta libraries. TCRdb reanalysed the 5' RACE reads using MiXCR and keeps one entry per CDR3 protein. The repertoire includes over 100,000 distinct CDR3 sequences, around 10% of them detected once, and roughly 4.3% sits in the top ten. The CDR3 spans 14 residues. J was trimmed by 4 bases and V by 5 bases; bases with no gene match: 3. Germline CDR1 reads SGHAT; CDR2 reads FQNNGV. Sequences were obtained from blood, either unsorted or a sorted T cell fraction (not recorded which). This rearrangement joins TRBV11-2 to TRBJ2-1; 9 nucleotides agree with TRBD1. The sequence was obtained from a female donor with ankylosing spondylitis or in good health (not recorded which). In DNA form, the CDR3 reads TGTGCCAGCAGCGGGACAGGGCCGTACAATGAGCAGTTCTTC. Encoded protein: CASSGTGPYNEQFF.